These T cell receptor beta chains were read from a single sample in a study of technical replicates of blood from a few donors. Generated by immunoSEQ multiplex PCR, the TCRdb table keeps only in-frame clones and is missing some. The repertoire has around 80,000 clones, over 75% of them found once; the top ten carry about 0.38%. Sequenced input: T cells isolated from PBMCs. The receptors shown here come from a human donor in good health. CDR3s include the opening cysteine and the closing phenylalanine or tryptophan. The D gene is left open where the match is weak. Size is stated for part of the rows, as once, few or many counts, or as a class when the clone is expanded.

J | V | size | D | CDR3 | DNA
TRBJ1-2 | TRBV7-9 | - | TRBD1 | CASSQKTGNYGYTF | TGTGCCAGCTCCCAAAAGACAGGGAACTATGGCTACACCTTC
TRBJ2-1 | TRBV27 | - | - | CASMPLFAVNEQFF | TGTGCCAGCATGCCCCTTTTCGCGGTCAATGAGCAGTTCTTC
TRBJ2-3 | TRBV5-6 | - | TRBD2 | CASSHRTSRTDTQYF | TGTGCCAGCAGCCACAGGACTAGCCGCACAGATACGCAGTATTTT
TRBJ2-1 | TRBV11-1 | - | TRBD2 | CASSRTSGRGEQFF | TGTGCCAGCAGCCGGACTAGCGGGAGAGGCGAGCAGTTCTTC
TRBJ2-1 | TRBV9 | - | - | CASSVVSSYNEQFF | TGTGCCAGCAGCGTAGTCTCGTCCTACAATGAGCAGTTCTTC
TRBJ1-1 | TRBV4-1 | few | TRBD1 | CASSPQGQGKKAFF | TGCGCCAGCAGCCCCCAGGGACAGGGGAAAAAAGCTTTCTTT
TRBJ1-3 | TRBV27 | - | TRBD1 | CASSLDRAGSGNTIYF | TGTGCCAGCAGTTTGGACAGGGCTGGCTCTGGAAACACCATATATTTT
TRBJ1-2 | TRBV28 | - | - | CASSLTDNYGYTF | TGTGCCAGCAGTTTAACAGATAACTATGGCTACACCTTC
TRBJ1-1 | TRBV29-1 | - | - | CSVAQPNTEAFF | TGCAGCGTTGCACAGCCGAACACTGAAGCTTTCTTT
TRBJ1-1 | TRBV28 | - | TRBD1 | CASNPTGTGLNTEAFF | TGTGCCAGCAATCCCACCGGGACAGGCCTGAACACTGAAGCTTTCTTT
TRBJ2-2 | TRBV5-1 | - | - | CASSPTSTNTGELFF | TGCGCCAGCAGCCCCACTAGTACGAACACCGGGGAGCTGTTTTTT
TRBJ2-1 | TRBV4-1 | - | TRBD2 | CASSQDGLAGGYNEQFF | TGCGCCAGCAGCCAAGATGGACTAGCGGGAGGGTACAATGAGCAGTTCTTC
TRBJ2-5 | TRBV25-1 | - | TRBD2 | CASKGVAGERQETQYF | TGTGCCAGCAAGGGGGTAGCGGGAGAGCGACAAGAGACCCAGTACTTC
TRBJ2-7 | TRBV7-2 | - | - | CASSFLILTGVHEQYF | TGTGCCAGCAGCTTCCTCATACTAACGGGAGTACACGAGCAGTACTTC
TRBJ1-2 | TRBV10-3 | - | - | CAISESGAAENGYTF | TGTGCCATCAGTGAGTCTGGGGCCGCCGAAAATGGCTACACCTTC
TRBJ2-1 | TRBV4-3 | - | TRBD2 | CASSPTSGQASYNEQFF | TGCGCCAGCAGTCCAACTAGCGGCCAGGCCTCCTACAATGAGCAGTTCTTC